A selection of T cell receptor beta chains follows, all from one sample in a study of blood T cell repertoires in COVID-19. Generated by immunoSEQ multiplex PCR, the TCRdb table keeps only in-frame clones and is missing some. The profile shows around 200,000 clones, 83% of them singletons. The specimen was peripheral blood. The source is a woman aged 40-49 years with active or convalescent COVID-19. CDR3s include the opening cysteine and the closing phenylalanine or tryptophan. The D gene is left open where the match is weak. Clone sizes are given selectively: once, few, many, or a class where the clone is expanded.

d_call: TRBD1
clone_size: -
j_call: TRBJ2-1
v_call: TRBV27
cdr3_aa: CASSIGQVPYNEQFF
cdr3_nt: TGTGCCAGCAGCATCGGACAGGTCCCCTACAATGAGCAGTTCTTC

d_call: TRBD1
clone_size: -
j_call: TRBJ1-1
v_call: TRBV20-1
cdr3_aa: CSAVQGIKAFF
cdr3_nt: TGCAGTGCTGTACAGGGGATTAAAGCTTTCTTT

d_call: -
clone_size: once
j_call: TRBJ2-1
v_call: TRBV5-1
cdr3_aa: CASSLMSGAYNEQFF
cdr3_nt: TGCGCCAGCAGCTTGATGTCGGGAGCCTACAATGAGCAGTTCTTC

d_call: -
clone_size: -
j_call: TRBJ2-7
v_call: TRBV3-1/TRBV3-2
cdr3_aa: CASSLLAHEQYF
cdr3_nt: TGTGCCAGCAGCCTACTAGCCCACGAGCAGTACTTC

d_call: -
clone_size: -
j_call: TRBJ2-7
v_call: TRBV19
cdr3_aa: CASSIGARPVVEQYF
cdr3_nt: TGTGCCAGTAGTATAGGGGCAAGGCCGGTGGTCGAGCAGTACTTC

d_call: TRBD1
clone_size: -
j_call: TRBJ1-1
v_call: TRBV15
cdr3_aa: CATSKTGGNTEAFF
cdr3_nt: TGTGCCACCAGCAAAACAGGGGGGAACACTGAAGCTTTCTTT

d_call: -
clone_size: -
j_call: TRBJ2-1
v_call: TRBV2
cdr3_aa: CASSDLGTGDNEQFF
cdr3_nt: TGTGCCAGCAGTGACCTGGGCACGGGGGACAATGAGCAGTTCTTC

d_call: TRBD1
clone_size: -
j_call: TRBJ1-1
v_call: TRBV27
cdr3_aa: CASSPTGTGGYTEAFF
cdr3_nt: TGTGCCAGCAGTCCAACCGGGACAGGGGGTTACACTGAAGCTTTCTTT

d_call: TRBD1
clone_size: -
j_call: TRBJ2-7
v_call: TRBV4-3
cdr3_aa: CASSQGQGFAYEQYF
cdr3_nt: TGCGCCAGCAGCCAAGGACAGGGTTTCGCCTACGAGCAGTACTTC

d_call: TRBD1
clone_size: -
j_call: TRBJ1-2
v_call: TRBV29-1
cdr3_aa: CSVDRDSYGYTF
cdr3_nt: TGCAGCGTTGACCGGGACAGCTATGGCTACACCTTC

d_call: TRBD1
clone_size: -
j_call: TRBJ1-4
v_call: TRBV9
cdr3_aa: CASSPGTGAEKLFF
cdr3_nt: TGTGCCAGCAGCCCTGGGACAGGGGCGGAAAAACTGTTTTTT

d_call: -
clone_size: -
j_call: TRBJ2-7
v_call: TRBV6-5
cdr3_aa: CASSYVAGEQYF
cdr3_nt: TGTGCCAGCAGTTACGTAGCCGGCGAGCAGTACTTC

d_call: TRBD1
clone_size: once
j_call: TRBJ1-3
v_call: TRBV5-4
cdr3_aa: CASSLAGDRGNTIYF
cdr3_nt: TGTGCCAGCAGCTTGGCGGGGGACAGGGGAAACACCATATATTTT

d_call: TRBD1
clone_size: -
j_call: TRBJ2-5
v_call: TRBV5-4
cdr3_aa: CASSWTGISQETQYF
cdr3_nt: TGTGCCAGCAGCTGGACAGGGATTTCTCAAGAGACCCAGTACTTC

d_call: -
clone_size: -
j_call: TRBJ1-1
v_call: TRBV7-2
cdr3_aa: CASSPGGWDTEAFF
cdr3_nt: TGTGCCAGCAGCCCCGGGGGTTGGGACACTGAAGCTTTCTTT

d_call: TRBD2
clone_size: -
j_call: TRBJ2-3
v_call: TRBV19
cdr3_aa: CAIRAGGPRDTQYF
cdr3_nt: TGTGCCATCCGAGCGGGGGGGCCTCGGGATACGCAGTATTTT

d_call: -
clone_size: few
j_call: TRBJ1-5
v_call: TRBV30
cdr3_aa: CAWAGGRNQPQHF
cdr3_nt: TGTGCCTGGGCGGGGGGTAGGAATCAGCCCCAGCATTTT

d_call: TRBD2
clone_size: -
j_call: TRBJ2-7
v_call: TRBV12-3/TRBV12-4
cdr3_aa: CASRRTSDEQYF
cdr3_nt: TGTGCCAGCAGACGTACTAGCGACGAGCAGTACTTC

d_call: TRBD2
clone_size: -
j_call: TRBJ2-5
v_call: TRBV5-1
cdr3_aa: CASSFGLAEGETQYF
cdr3_nt: TGCGCCAGCAGCTTTGGACTAGCGGAGGGGGAGACCCAGTACTTC

d_call: TRBD2
clone_size: -
j_call: TRBJ2-5
v_call: TRBV7-8
cdr3_aa: CASSSPERTSKETQYF
cdr3_nt: TGTGCCAGCAGCTCCCCCGAGCGGACTAGCAAAGAGACCCAGTACTTC

d_call: TRBD1
clone_size: -
j_call: TRBJ2-7
v_call: TRBV24-1
cdr3_aa: CATSDSRAGGTYEQYF
cdr3_nt: TGTGCCACCAGTGATTCCCGCGCAGGGGGAACCTACGAGCAGTACTTC

d_call: TRBD1
clone_size: -
j_call: TRBJ1-2
v_call: TRBV28
cdr3_aa: CASSSTGTGGYGYTF
cdr3_nt: TGTGCCAGCAGCAGCACAGGAACAGGGGGTTATGGCTACACCTTC

d_call: TRBD1
clone_size: -
j_call: TRBJ1-5
v_call: TRBV12-5
cdr3_aa: CASGPPPTGASNQPQHF
cdr3_nt: TGTGCTAGTGGTCCCCCCCCCACAGGGGCGAGCAATCAGCCCCAGCATTTT

d_call: TRBD2
clone_size: -
j_call: TRBJ2-3
v_call: TRBV2
cdr3_aa: CASSEGLAGGDTQYF
cdr3_nt: TGTGCCAGCAGCGAAGGACTAGCGGGAGGAGATACGCAGTATTTT

d_call: -
clone_size: -
j_call: TRBJ2-5
v_call: TRBV21-1
cdr3_aa: CASSKGRGGEQETQYF
cdr3_nt: TGTGCCAGCAGCAAAGGGCGGGGCGGGGAGCAAGAGACCCAGTACTTC

d_call: -
clone_size: once
j_call: TRBJ2-3
v_call: TRBV6-2/TRBV6-3
cdr3_aa: CASSYLQTPPLVDTQYF
cdr3_nt: TGTGCCAGCAGTTACCTTCAGACTCCCCCCCTCGTGGATACGCAGTATTTT

d_call: -
clone_size: -
j_call: TRBJ1-5
v_call: TRBV3-1/TRBV3-2
cdr3_aa: CASSYGQAQQPQHF
cdr3_nt: TGTGCCAGCAGCTATGGACAAGCACAACAGCCCCAGCATTTT

d_call: TRBD2
clone_size: -
j_call: TRBJ2-7
v_call: TRBV11-2
cdr3_aa: CASSFRPTSGRAFYEQYF
cdr3_nt: TGTGCCAGCAGCTTCCGACCTACTAGCGGGAGGGCCTTTTACGAGCAGTACTTC

d_call: -
clone_size: -
j_call: TRBJ1-1
v_call: TRBV6-6
cdr3_aa: CASSRTVMNTEAFF
cdr3_nt: TGTGCCAGCAGTAGGACAGTTATGAACACTGAAGCTTTCTTT

d_call: -
clone_size: -
j_call: TRBJ1-4
v_call: TRBV2
cdr3_aa: CASSADRTSANEKLFF
cdr3_nt: TGTGCCAGCAGTGCCGACAGGACATCTGCTAATGAAAAACTGTTTTTT

d_call: -
clone_size: -
j_call: TRBJ2-1
v_call: TRBV25-1
cdr3_aa: CASSDPRTDSEQFF
cdr3_nt: TGTGCCAGCAGTGATCCCCGGACAGACTCTGAGCAGTTCTTC

d_call: TRBD1
clone_size: -
j_call: TRBJ1-6
v_call: TRBV7-2
cdr3_aa: CASSNRDSNSPLHF
cdr3_nt: TGTGCCAGCAGCAACCGGGACAGCAATTCACCCCTCCACTTT

d_call: -
clone_size: -
j_call: TRBJ1-6
v_call: TRBV6-1
cdr3_aa: CASSEATVLNSPLHF
cdr3_nt: TGTGCCAGCAGTGAAGCGACAGTTCTAAATTCACCCCTCCACTTT

d_call: TRBD1
clone_size: -
j_call: TRBJ2-3
v_call: TRBV7-2
cdr3_aa: CASSSGTGLWSTDTQYF
cdr3_nt: TGTGCCAGCAGCTCCGGGACAGGGTTGTGGTCCACAGATACGCAGTATTTT

d_call: TRBD1
clone_size: -
j_call: TRBJ2-2
v_call: TRBV29-1
cdr3_aa: CSVDTGAPGELFF
cdr3_nt: TGCAGCGTTGATACAGGGGCCCCCGGGGAGCTGTTTTTT

d_call: TRBD1
clone_size: -
j_call: TRBJ1-1
v_call: TRBV9
cdr3_aa: CASSPGGVSTEAFF
cdr3_nt: TGTGCCAGCAGCCCAGGGGGCGTAAGCACTGAAGCTTTCTTT

d_call: TRBD2
clone_size: -
j_call: TRBJ2-3
v_call: TRBV6-1
cdr3_aa: CASSETSGGADTQYF
cdr3_nt: TGTGCCAGCAGTGAAACTAGCGGGGGGGCAGATACGCAGTATTTT

d_call: -
clone_size: -
j_call: TRBJ1-1
v_call: TRBV4-3
cdr3_aa: CASSHTTFATEAFF
cdr3_nt: TGCGCCAGCAGCCATACGACATTCGCTACTGAAGCTTTCTTT

d_call: TRBD1
clone_size: -
j_call: TRBJ2-7
v_call: TRBV12-5
cdr3_aa: CASGKTGFSSYEQYF
cdr3_nt: TGTGCTAGTGGAAAGACAGGGTTTAGCTCCTACGAGCAGTACTTC

d_call: TRBD2
clone_size: -
j_call: TRBJ2-3
v_call: TRBV6-2/TRBV6-3
cdr3_aa: CASSYPAAGERDTQYF
cdr3_nt: TGTGCCAGCAGTTACCCTGCGGCGGGAGAGAGGGATACGCAGTATTTT

d_call: -
clone_size: -
j_call: TRBJ2-5
v_call: TRBV6-6
cdr3_aa: CASSRGVGGETQYF
cdr3_nt: TGTGCCAGCAGTCGAGGGGTTGGAGGAGAGACCCAGTACTTC

d_call: -
clone_size: many
j_call: TRBJ2-7
v_call: TRBV30
cdr3_aa: CAWSIVSSGYEQYF
cdr3_nt: TGTGCCTGGAGTATCGTTTCAAGCGGCTACGAGCAGTACTTC

d_call: TRBD1
clone_size: -
j_call: TRBJ2-7
v_call: TRBV2
cdr3_aa: CASSEWDRAGEQYF
cdr3_nt: TGTGCCAGCAGTGAATGGGACAGGGCGGGTGAGCAGTACTTC

d_call: -
clone_size: few
j_call: TRBJ1-2
v_call: TRBV27
cdr3_aa: CASSLGGIPYGYTF
cdr3_nt: TGTGCCAGCAGTTTAGGAGGGATCCCCTATGGCTACACCTTC

d_call: -
clone_size: -
j_call: TRBJ1-6
v_call: TRBV6-6
cdr3_aa: CASRTTKAANSPLHF
cdr3_nt: TGTGCCAGCAGGACGACTAAAGCCGCCAATTCACCCCTCCACTTT